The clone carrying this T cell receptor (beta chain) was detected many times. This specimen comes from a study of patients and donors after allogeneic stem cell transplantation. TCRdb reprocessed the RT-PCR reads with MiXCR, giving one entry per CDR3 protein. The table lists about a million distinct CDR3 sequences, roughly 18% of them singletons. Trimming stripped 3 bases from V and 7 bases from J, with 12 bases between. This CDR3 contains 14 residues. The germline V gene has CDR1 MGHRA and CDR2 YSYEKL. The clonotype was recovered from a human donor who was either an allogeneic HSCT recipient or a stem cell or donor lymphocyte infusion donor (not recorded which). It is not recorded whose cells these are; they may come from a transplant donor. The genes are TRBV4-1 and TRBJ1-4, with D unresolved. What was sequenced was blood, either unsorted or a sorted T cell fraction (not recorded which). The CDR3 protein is CASSHEGFGEKLFF. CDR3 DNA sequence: TGCGCCAGCAGCCATGAAGGGTTTGGTGAAAAACTGTTTTTT.